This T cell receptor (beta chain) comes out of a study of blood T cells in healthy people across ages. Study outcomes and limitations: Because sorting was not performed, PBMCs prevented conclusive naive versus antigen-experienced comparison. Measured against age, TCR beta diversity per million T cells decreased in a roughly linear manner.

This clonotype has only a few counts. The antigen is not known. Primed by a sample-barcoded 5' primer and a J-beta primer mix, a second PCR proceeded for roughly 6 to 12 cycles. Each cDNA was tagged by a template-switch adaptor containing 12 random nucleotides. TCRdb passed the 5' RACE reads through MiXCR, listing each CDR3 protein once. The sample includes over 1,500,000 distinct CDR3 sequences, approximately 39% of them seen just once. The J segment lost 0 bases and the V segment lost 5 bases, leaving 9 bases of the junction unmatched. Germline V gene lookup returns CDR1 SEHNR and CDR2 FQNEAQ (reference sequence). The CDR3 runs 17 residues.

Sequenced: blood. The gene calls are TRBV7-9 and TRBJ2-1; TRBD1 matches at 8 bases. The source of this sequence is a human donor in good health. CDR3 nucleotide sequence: TGTGCCAGCAGCCATGGGGACAGGCCGAGCTCCTACAATGAGCAGTTCTTC. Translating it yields CASSHGDRPSSYNEQFF. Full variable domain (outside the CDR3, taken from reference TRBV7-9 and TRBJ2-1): DTGVSQNPRHKITKRGQNVTFRCDPISEHNRLYWYRQTLGQGPEFLTYFQNEAQLEKSRLLSDRFSAERPKGSFSTLEIQRTEQGDSAMYLCASSHGDRPSSYNEQFFGPGTRLTVL.